A single T cell receptor (beta chain) is shown here with its context. Repertoires were generated with immunoSEQ multiplex PCR, while TCRdb's copy carries only in-frame clones and drops some. This sample has about 110,000 clones, with about 85% found just once. This sample is drawn from a study of blood T cell repertoires in COVID-19. The V gene end was trimmed by 3 bases and the J gene end by 8 bases; junction bases not matched to a gene: 7. This CDR3 is 14 amino acids long. Per the germline V gene, CDR1 is SGHNT and CDR2 is YYREEE (reference sequence). The receptor was derived from a woman in her seventies with acute or convalescent COVID-19. The sample taken for sequencing was peripheral blood. The J gene is TRBJ1-2, the V gene TRBV5-4, with 10 bases matching TRBD1. CDR3: CASSSGTGVLGYTF. CDR3 coding DNA: TGTGCCAGCAGCTCCGGGACAGGGGTGTTGGGCTACACCTTC.